This section outlines one T cell receptor (beta chain) sequence together with its context. Its target is unknown. Per germline, CDR1 SGHRS and CDR2 YFSETQ. V was pared by 0 bases and J by 4 bases, with 0 bases of the junction left unmatched. The CDR3 totals 13 residues. The sample comes from a study of long-term antiretroviral therapy in people with HIV. Findings of the study overall: Repertoires in HIV (unlike those of controls) had narrower CDR3 length ranges.

Donors needed at least one pre-ART PBMC sample plus at least two post-ART samples. This was the immunoSEQ v3.0 assay at survey level. Per-sample TRB depth target: about 40,000-55,000 T-cell genomes. Sequenced by immunoSEQ multiplex PCR; TCRdb stores in-frame clones only, minus some. The sample lists 25,000 to 35,000 clones, approximately 83% occurring once. The sample in question was unsorted PBMCs, obtained 2.7 to 2.9 years after starting antiretroviral therapy. The source is a man aged 25 to 40 with HIV. The chain is built from TRBV5-1 and TRBJ1-1; TRBD1 aligns across 7 bases. The CDR3 region has the DNA TGCGCCAGCAGCTTGGACAGGGGCACTGAAGCTTTCTTT. Encoded protein: CASSLDRGTEAFF.